The sequence of this TCR beta chain was determined in a study of identical twins (dated by TCRdb to the mid-2010s). As for the study more broadly: To test whether fetal clonotypes persist, the study used deep sequencing on TCR alpha and beta repertoires from monozygotic twins, unrelated adults of various ages, and cord blood. Replicate twin experiments were performed at different times using different library preparation protocols to rule out contamination.

This clonotype has more than one count but fewer than ten. Its antigen target is currently unknown. No base qualities exist here, and no much larger clone lies one base off it. Libraries were made using 5' RACE. Sequencing took place on an Illumina HiSeq 2000. A universal primer binding site was introduced by template switching, and a unique molecular identifier was present in the final cDNA, enabling accurate counting of TCR cDNA molecules. Specific primers in the conserved constant-segment region were used to synthesize first-strand cDNA for TCR alpha and beta chains. Each cDNA library was double barcoded, with a SMART-Mk sample barcode plus Illumina barcodes, to control for contamination. TruSeq adapter sequences along with Illumina sample barcodes were introduced in two successive PCR steps. The Illumina HiSeq platform was used with custom primers to sequence TCR alpha and beta cDNA libraries. The published analysis was carried out like this. MiGEC processed the raw reads to extract unique molecular identifiers, while MiXCR was used to determine the CDR3 positions. For each individual, recombination models were inferred using an EM algorithm with the repgenHMM and IGoR tools. The analysis of shared clonotypes was done with the tcR package in R, with sharing normalized by the product of cloneset sizes. To study raw recombination without the effects of thymic and clonal selection, out-of-frame nonproductive sequences were analyzed. Through fastp at Q25 and MiXCR, TCRdb rebuilt clones from the public reads, retaining in-frame beta chains. CDR3 protein duplicates are merged, each entry listing the most common genes and DNA. TCRdb assigned the V and J calls; the authors' analysis was not used. The sample table shows around 960,000 distinct CDR3 sequences, and 12% are seen once. The ten largest clones represent around 1.6% of the sample.

V is reduced by 3 bases and J by 8 bases, leaving a spacing of 9 bases between them. CDR3 length: 12 amino acids, cysteine to phenylalanine. The DNA shown is the 36-base CDR3, in frame from base 1. CDR1 and CDR2, per the germline V gene, are KGHDR and SFDVKD. Every donor was a healthy Caucasian. The twin cohort comprised three pairs of female monozygotic twins, all aged roughly 18 to 29 years. Peripheral blood mononuclear cells were the source from which RNA for the TCR libraries was isolated. The study at large found these results: Zero-insertion analyses could be partly confounded by invariant T cells such as MAIT and iNKT, although diverse VJ usage argued against such confounding for most clonotypes. In monozygotic twins, recombination models systematically underestimated out-of-frame TCR alpha sharing, but the models matched the sharing seen between unrelated individuals. The excess sharing between twins in beta out-of-frame sequences was weaker because fewer shared sequences reduced the signal-to-noise ratio. Out-of-frame TCR alpha sequences shared between twins showed an excess of low generation-probability sequences compared with coincidental sharing between unrelated individuals. Because the same donors could not be followed over many years, the conclusions relied on cross-sectional statistical analysis. Abundant cord blood beta clonotypes had fewer insertions, young adult naive repertoires showed a similar but weaker trend, and memory repertoires showed no such trend.

A further study also used this sample, focusing on yellow fever vaccine responses in identical twins. Per the second study: According to the authors, in identical twins the way T cells responded to vaccination appeared partly convergent and partly personalized. In identical twins, the study followed T cell clones that responded to the vaccine with precision.

Sequenced sample: PBMCs. The TCR sequence derives from a woman between 18 and 30 years old in good health. The sequence joins TRBV24-1 to TRBJ1-2; no confident D gene assignment can be made. DNA sequence: TGTGCCACCAGTGATGTGGGTTGGGGCTACACCTTC. This encodes CATSDVGWGYTF.